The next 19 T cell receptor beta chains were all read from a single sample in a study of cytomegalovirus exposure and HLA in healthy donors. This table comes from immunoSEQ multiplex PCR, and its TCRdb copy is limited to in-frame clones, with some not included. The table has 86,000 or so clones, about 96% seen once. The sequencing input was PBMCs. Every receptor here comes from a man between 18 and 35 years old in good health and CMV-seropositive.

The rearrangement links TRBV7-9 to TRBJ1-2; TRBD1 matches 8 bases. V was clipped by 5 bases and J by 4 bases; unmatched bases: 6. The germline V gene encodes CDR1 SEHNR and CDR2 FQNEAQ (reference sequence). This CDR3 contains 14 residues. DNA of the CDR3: TGTGCCAGCAGCCTGACAGGGGTGTTCTATGGCTACACCTTC. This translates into CASSLTGVFYGYTF.

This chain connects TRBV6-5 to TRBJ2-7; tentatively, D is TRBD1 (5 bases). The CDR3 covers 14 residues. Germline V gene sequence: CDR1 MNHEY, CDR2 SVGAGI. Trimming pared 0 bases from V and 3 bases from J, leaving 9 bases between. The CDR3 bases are TGTGCCAGCAGTTACTCCAGGACACACTACGAGCAGTACTTC. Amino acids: CASSYSRTHYEQYF.

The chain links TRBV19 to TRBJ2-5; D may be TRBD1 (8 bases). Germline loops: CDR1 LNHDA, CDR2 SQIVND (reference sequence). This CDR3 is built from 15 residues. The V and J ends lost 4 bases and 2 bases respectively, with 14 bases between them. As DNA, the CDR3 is TGTGCCAGTAGTAAAACAGGGGGGGAACAAGAGACCCAGTACTTC. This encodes CASSKTGGEQETQYF.

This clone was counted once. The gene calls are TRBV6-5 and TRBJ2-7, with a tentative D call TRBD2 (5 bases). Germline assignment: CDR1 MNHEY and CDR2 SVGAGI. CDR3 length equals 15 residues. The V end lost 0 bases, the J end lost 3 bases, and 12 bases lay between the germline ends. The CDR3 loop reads CASSYSGRSLYEQYF. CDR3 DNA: TGTGCCAGCAGTTACTCGGGGAGATCACTCTACGAGCAGTACTTC.

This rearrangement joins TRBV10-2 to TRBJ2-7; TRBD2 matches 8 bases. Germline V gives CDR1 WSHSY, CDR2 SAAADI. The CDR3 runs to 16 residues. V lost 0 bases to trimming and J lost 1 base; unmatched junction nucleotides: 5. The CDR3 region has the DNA TGCGCCAGCAGTGAGTCGAGGGCTAGCGGGTCCTACGAGCAGTACTTC. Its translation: CASSESRASGSYEQYF.

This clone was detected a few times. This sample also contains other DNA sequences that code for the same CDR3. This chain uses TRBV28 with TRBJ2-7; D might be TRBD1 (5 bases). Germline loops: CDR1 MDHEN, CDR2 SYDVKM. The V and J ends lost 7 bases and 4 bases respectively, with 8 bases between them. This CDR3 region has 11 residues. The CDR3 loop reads CASTNRYEQYF. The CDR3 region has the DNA TGTGCCAGCACTAACAGGTACGAGCAGTACTTC.

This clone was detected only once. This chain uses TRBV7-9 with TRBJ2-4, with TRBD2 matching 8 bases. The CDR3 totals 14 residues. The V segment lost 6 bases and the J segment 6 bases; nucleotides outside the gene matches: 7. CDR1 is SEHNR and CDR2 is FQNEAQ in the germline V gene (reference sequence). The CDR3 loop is CASSSNSGRNIQYF. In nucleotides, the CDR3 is TGTGCCAGCAGTTCAAACAGCGGGAGAAACATTCAGTACTTC.

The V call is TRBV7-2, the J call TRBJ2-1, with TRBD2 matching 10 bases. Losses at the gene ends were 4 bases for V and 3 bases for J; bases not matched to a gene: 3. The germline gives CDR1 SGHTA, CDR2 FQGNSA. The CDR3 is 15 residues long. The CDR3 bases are TGTGCCAGCAGCTCAGCGGGAGGGAGCTACAATGAGCAGTTCTTC. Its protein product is CASSSAGGSYNEQFF.

The CDR3 DNA is TGTGCCTGGTCCGAAGACAGGGGCTCTGGAAACACCATATATTTT. Its protein is CAWSEDRGSGNTIYF. The chain is built from TRBV30 and TRBJ1-3; 8 bases align to TRBD1. With V trimmed by 5 bases and J by 0 bases, 6 bases remained unmatched. Per germline, CDR1 GTSNPN and CDR2 SVGIG (reference sequence). The CDR3 contains 15 residues.

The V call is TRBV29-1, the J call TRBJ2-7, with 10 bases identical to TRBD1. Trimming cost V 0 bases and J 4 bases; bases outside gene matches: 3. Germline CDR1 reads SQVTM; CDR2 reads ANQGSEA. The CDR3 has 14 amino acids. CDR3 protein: CSVEDDRGQYEQYF. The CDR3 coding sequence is TGCAGCGTTGAAGACGACAGGGGGCAATACGAGCAGTACTTC.

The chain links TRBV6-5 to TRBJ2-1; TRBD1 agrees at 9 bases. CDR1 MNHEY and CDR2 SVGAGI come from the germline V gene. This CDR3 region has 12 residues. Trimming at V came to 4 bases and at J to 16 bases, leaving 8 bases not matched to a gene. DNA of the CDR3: TGTGCCAGCAGTTTCCCGGGACAGGGTCCCTTCTTC. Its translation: CASSFPGQGPFF.

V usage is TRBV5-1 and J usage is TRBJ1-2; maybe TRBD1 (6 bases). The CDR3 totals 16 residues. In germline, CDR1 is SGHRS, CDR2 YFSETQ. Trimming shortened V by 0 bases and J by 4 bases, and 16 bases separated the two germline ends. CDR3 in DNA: TGCGCCAGCAGCTTGGGACCCACAGGGATCGGCTATGGCTACACCTTC. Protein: CASSLGPTGIGYGYTF. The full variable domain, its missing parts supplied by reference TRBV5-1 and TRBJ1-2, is KAGVTQTPRYLIKTRGQQVTLSCSPISGHRSVSWYQQTPGQGLQFLFEYFSETQRNKGNFPGRFSGRQFSNSRSEMNVSTLELGDSALYLCASSLGPTGIGYGYTFGSGTRLTVV.

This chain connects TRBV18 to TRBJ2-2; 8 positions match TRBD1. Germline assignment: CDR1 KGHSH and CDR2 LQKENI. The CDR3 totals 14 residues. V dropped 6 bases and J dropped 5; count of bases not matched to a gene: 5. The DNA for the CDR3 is TGTGCCAGCTCCCTGGGACAGGAGACCGGGGAGCTGTTTTTT. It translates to CASSLGQETGELFF.

The CDR3, as DNA: TGTGCCAGCAGCTTAGGGGATCGGACTAGCGGCGAGCAGTTCTTC. It codes for CASSLGDRTSGEQFF. The V call is TRBV7-3, the J call TRBJ2-1, with 10 bases lining up with TRBD2. Germline V lookup: CDR1 SGHTA, CDR2 FQGTGA. V lost 2 bases, J lost 10 bases, and 8 bases stayed unmatched. The CDR3 spans 15 residues.

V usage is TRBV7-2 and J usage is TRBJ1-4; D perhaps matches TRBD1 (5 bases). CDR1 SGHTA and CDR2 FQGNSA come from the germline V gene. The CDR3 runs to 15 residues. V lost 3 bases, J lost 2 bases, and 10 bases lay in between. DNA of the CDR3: TGTGCCAGCAGCTTTCTTAAGGGGACTAATGAAAAACTGTTTTTT. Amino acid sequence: CASSFLKGTNEKLFF.

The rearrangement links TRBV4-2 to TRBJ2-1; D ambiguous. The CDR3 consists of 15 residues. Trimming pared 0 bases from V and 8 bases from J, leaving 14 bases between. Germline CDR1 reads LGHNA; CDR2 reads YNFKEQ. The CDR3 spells CASSQDLERVYEQFF. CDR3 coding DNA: TGTGCCAGCAGCCAAGATCTTGAACGGGTCTATGAGCAGTTCTTC.

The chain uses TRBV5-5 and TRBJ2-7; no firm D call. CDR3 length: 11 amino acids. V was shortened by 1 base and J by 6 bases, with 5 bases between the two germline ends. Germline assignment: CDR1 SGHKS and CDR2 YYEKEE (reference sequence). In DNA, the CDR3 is TGTGCCAGCAGCTTGTCGAGCGAGCAGTACTTC. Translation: CASSLSSEQYF.

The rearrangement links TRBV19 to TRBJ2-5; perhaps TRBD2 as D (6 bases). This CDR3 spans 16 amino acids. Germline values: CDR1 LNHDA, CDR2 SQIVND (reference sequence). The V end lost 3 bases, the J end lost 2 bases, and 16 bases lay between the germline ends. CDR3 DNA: TGTGCCAGTAGTATTAGCTGGGCCCGGGGGCAAGAGACCCAGTACTTC. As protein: CASSISWARGQETQYF.

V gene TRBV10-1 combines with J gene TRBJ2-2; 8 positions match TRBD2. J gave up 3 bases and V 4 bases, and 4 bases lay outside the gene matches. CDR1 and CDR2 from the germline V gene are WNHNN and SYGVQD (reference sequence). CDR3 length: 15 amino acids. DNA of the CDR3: TGCGCCAGCAGTGCACAGCGGGAGCACACCGGGGAGCTGTTTTTT. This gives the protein CASSAQREHTGELFF.